The present entry profiles one T cell receptor beta chain with its context. No antigen is known for it. The sample originates from a study of cytomegalovirus exposure and HLA in healthy donors. Overall study results and limits: A missense DCLRE1C variant was associated with V- and J-gene trimming of TCR beta chains in a later analysis, and an independent cohort replicated the association. As immune exposure information, only CMV serostatus was available. For most TCR beta V segments, an earlier analysis put the productive rate at about 87% or about 30% of the time.

Unmatched junction bases numbered 5, after V lost 1 base and J lost 4 bases. The CDR3 runs to 16 residues. Per the germline V gene, CDR1 is SGDLS and CDR2 is YYNGEE. The primer mix had 60 Vbeta and 13 Jbeta primers. Method: immunoSEQ multiplex PCR; TCRdb's copy keeps in-frame clones and lacks some. The data contain around 110,000 clones, around three quarters of them singletons. Healthy bone marrow donors supplied every sample. The V call is TRBV9, the J call TRBJ1-1; 12 bases line up with TRBD1. The TCR comes from a man aged 25 to 40 in good health and CMV-seropositive. The sequencing sample was made of PBMCs. The CDR3 is CASSVWGQGASTEAFF. The CDR3 DNA is TGTGCCAGCAGCGTATGGGGACAGGGGGCGAGCACTGAAGCTTTCTTT.